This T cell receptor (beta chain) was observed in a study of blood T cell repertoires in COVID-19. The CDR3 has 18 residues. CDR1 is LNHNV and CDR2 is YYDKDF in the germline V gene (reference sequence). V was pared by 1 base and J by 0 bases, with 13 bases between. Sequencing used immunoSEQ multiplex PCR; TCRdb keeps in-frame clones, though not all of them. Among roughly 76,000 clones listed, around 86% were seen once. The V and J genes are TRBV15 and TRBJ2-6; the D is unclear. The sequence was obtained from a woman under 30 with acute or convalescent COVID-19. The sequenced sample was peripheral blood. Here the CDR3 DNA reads TGTGCCACCAGCAGAGGCCTAGGTTCGGACTCTGGGGCCAACGTCCTGACTTTC. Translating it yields CATSRGLGSDSGANVLTF.